These T cell receptor beta chains were read from a single sample in a study of T cells in Graves' hyperthyroidism and ophthalmopathy. A single record per CDR3 protein comes from TCRdb applying MiXCR to the multiplex PCR reads. The sample carries approximately 430,000 distinct CDR3 sequences, about 15% recorded once. Sequenced material: blood. These receptors were obtained from a man between 18 and 29 years old with Graves' ophthalmopathy. The conserved cysteine and the conserved F or W are not part of the CDR3 here. Clone sizes are given selectively: once, few, many, or a class where the clone is expanded.

size: NA
length: 12
V: TRBV7-6
J: TRBJ2-5
CDR3: ASSPATGAGERY

size: many
length: 13
V: TRBV18
J: TRBJ2-1
CDR3: ASSRPGTGVNEQF

size: few
length: 12
V: TRBV9
J: TRBJ1-2
CDR3: ASSAAGTNYGYT

size: many
length: 13
V: TRBV7-2
J: TRBJ2-7
CDR3: ASSGGTAGLYEQY

size: many
length: 15
V: TRBV7-9
J: TRBJ2-1
CDR3: ASSLGGTSGYYNEQF

size: many
length: 13
V: TRBV15
J: TRBJ2-7
CDR3: ATSRDLGESYEQY

size: many
length: 11
V: TRBV11-2
J: TRBJ1-2
CDR3: ASSARTGDGYT

size: NA
length: 13
V: TRBV11-1
J: TRBJ2-1
CDR3: ASSKRRSGFDEQF

size: many
length: 11
V: TRBV10-3
J: TRBJ2-3
CDR3: ANSRVGVDTQY

size: many
length: 13
V: TRBV12-3/TRBV12-4
J: TRBJ1-5
CDR3: ASHQHWGGNQPQH

size: few
length: 14
V: TRBV4-1
J: TRBJ1-3
CDR3: ASSQVRGRRGDTIY

size: many
length: 14
V: TRBV5-1
J: TRBJ2-2
CDR3: ASSEGLAGATGELF

size: many
length: 13
V: TRBV3-1
J: TRBJ2-7
CDR3: ASSTPTGSYYEQY